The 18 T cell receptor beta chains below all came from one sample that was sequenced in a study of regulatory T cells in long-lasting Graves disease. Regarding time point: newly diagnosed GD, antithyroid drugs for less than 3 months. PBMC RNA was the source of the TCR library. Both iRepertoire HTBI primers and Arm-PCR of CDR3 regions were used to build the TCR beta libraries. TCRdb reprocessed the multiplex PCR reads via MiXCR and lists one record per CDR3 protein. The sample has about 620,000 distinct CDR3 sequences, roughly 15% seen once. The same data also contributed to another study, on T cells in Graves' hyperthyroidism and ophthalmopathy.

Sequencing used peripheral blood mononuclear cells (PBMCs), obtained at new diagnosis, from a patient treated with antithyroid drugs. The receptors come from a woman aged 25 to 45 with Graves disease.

CDR3 bases: TGTGCCAGCAGGGCTGGACTAGCGGGAGACGATGAGCAGTTCTTC. This gives the protein CASRAGLAGDDEQFF. The V and J genes are TRBV9 and TRBJ2-1, with TRBD2 identical over 13 bases. The CDR3 is made up of 15 amino acids. V was clipped by 5 bases and J by 8 bases; unmatched bases: 7. Germline V gene lookup returns CDR1 SGDLS and CDR2 YYNGEE.

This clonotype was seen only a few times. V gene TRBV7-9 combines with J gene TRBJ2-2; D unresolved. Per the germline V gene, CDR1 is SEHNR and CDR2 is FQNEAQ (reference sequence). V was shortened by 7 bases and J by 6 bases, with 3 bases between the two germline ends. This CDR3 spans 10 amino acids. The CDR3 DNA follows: TGTGCCAGCAACGCCGGGGAGCTGTTTTTT. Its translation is CASNAGELFF.

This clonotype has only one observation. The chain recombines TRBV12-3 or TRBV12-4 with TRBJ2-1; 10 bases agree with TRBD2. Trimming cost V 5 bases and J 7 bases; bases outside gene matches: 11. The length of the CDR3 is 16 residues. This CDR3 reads CASSTHRTSGRNEQFF. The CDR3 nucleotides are TGTGCCAGCAGTACCCACAGGACTAGCGGTAGGAATGAGCAGTTCTTC.

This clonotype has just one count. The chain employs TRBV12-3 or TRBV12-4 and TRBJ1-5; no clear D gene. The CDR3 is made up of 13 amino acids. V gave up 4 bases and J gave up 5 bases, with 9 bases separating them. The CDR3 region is CASSSAEYQPQHF. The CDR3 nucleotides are TGTGCCAGCAGTTCGGCAGAATATCAGCCCCAGCATTTT.

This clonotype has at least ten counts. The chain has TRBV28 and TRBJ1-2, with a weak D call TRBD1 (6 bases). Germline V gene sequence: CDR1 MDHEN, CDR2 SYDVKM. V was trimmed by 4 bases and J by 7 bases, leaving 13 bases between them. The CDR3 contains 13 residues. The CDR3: CASSSMDRGGYTF. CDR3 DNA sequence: TGTGCCAGCAGTTCCATGGACAGAGGTGGCTACACCTTC.

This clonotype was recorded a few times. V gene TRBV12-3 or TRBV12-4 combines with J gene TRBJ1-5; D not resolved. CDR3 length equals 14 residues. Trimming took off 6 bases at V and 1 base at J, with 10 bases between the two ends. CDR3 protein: CASRLAGSNQPQHF. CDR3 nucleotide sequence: TGTGCCAGCAGATTGGCAGGAAGCAATCAGCCCCAGCATTTT.

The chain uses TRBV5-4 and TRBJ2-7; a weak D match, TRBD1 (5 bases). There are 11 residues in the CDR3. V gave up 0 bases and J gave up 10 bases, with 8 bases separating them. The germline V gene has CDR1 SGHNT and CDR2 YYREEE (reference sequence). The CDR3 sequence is CASSLEQVQYF. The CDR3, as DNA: TGTGCCAGCAGCTTGGAACAGGTCCAGTACTTC.

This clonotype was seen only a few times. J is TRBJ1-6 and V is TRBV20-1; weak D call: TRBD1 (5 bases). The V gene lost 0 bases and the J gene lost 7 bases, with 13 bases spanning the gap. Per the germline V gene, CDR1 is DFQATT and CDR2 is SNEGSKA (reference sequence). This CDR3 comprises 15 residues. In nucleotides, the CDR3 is TGCAGTGCTAGAGATCAAAGCAGGGTGAATTCACCCCTCCACTTT. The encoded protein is CSARDQSRVNSPLHF.

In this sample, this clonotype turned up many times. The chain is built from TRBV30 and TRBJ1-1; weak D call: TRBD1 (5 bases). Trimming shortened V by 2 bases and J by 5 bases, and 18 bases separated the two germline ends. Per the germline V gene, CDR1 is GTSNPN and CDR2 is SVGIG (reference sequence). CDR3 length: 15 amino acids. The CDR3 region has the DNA TGTGCCTGGAGTACCCGGTGGGGCAGGAGTACTGAAGCTTTCTTT. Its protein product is CAWSTRWGRSTEAFF.

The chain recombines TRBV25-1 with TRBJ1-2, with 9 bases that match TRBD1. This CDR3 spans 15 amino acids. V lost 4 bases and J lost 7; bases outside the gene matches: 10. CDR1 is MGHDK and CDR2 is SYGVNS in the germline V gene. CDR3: CASSGSGTGFPGYTF. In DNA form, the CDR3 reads TGTGCCAGCAGTGGGTCCGGGACAGGGTTTCCTGGCTACACCTTC.

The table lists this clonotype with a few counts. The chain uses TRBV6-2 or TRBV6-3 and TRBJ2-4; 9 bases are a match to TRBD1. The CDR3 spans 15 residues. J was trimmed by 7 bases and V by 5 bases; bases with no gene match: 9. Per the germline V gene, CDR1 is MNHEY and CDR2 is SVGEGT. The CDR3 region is CASSDLGQGGNIQYF. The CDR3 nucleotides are TGTGCCAGCAGTGACCTGGGACAGGGAGGGAACATTCAGTACTTC.

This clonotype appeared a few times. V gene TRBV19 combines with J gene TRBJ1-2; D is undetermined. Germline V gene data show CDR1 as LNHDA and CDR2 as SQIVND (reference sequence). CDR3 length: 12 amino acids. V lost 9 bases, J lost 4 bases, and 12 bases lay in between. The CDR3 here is CASTDYSYGYTF. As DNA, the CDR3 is TGTGCCAGCACAGACTATAGCTATGGCTACACCTTC.

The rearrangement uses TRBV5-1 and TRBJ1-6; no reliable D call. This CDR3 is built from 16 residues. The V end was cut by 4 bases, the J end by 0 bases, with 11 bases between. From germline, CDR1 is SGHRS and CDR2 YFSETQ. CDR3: CASSIDGASYNSPLHF. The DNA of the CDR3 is TGCGCCAGCAGCATCGACGGAGCCTCCTATAATTCACCCCTCCACTTT.

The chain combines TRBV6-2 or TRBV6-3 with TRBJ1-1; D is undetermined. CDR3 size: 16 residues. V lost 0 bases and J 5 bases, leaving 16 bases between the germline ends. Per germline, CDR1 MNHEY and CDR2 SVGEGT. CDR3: CASSYSPKRESTEAFF. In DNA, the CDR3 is TGTGCCAGCAGTTACTCGCCAAAGAGGGAGAGTACTGAAGCTTTCTTT.

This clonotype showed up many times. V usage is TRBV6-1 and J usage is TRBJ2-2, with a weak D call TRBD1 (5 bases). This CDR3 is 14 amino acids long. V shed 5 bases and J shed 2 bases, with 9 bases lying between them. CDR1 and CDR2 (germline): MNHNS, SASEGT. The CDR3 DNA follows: TGTGCCAGCAGTAGGGGCAGAAACACCGGGGAGCTGTTTTTT. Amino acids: CASSRGRNTGELFF.

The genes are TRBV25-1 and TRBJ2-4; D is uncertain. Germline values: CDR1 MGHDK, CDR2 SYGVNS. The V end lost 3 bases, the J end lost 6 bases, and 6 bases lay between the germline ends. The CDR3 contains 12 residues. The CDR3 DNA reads TGTGCCAGCAGTGAGGGGTCAAACATTCAGTACTTC. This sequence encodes CASSEGSNIQYF.

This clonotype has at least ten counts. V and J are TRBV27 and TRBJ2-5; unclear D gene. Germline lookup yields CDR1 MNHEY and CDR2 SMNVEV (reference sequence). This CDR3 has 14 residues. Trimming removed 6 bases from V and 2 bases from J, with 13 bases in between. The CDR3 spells CASRSSLEQETQYF. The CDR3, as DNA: TGTGCCAGCAGGAGCAGCTTGGAGCAAGAGACCCAGTACTTC.

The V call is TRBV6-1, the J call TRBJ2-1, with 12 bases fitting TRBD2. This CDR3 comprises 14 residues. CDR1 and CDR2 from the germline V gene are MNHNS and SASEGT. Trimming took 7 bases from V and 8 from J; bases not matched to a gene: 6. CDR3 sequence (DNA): TGTGCCAGCATTCCTAGCGGGAGGGCCGATGAGCAGTTCTTC. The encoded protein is CASIPSGRADEQFF.